One sample yielded the 18 T cell receptor beta chains listed below, sequenced in a study of CD4 T cells in relation to SARS-CoV-2 and coronaviruses. Their cognate antigens are unknown. Sequencing was performed with immunoSEQ multiplex PCR; in TCRdb, only in-frame clones are kept and a portion is missing. The sample contains 15,000 to 20,000 clones, around 80% of which appear only once. The unexposed donors gave CD4+ T cells in about 2011-2019, prior to COVID-19. The cells were cultured for approximately 10 days before CD4+ T cells were isolated. Material: CD4+ T cells from PBMCs, cultured in vitro. The receptor set was obtained from a human donor in good health.

The V gene is TRBV10-1, the J gene TRBJ1-1, with D uncertain. This CDR3 spans 13 amino acids. Germline V gene sequence: CDR1 WNHNN, CDR2 SYGVQD (reference sequence). V shed 2 bases and J shed 2 bases, with 6 bases lying between them. CDR3 amino acids: CASSEELNTEAFF. The CDR3 nucleotides are TGCGCCAGCAGTGAGGAACTCAACACTGAAGCTTTCTTT.

This chain uses TRBV9 with TRBJ2-7; D uncertain. This CDR3 has 13 amino acids. Germline V gives CDR1 SGDLS, CDR2 YYNGEE. V lost 0 bases, J lost 2 bases, and 6 bases lay in between. The CDR3 region is CASSVGGPYEQYF. CDR3 DNA: TGTGCCAGCAGCGTAGGTGGACCCTACGAGCAGTACTTC.

This clone was picked up a small number of times. This sequence joins TRBV5-6 and TRBJ2-2; D remains ambiguous. Germline-derived CDR1 and CDR2 are SGHDT and YYEEEE. The CDR3 has 12 amino acids. V was pared by 1 base and J by 6 bases, with 4 bases between. CDR3 amino acids: CASSLRPGELFF. CDR3 DNA: TGTGCCAGCAGCTTGCGGCCCGGGGAGCTGTTTTTT.

This clone was seen just once. The chain employs TRBV27 and TRBJ1-1, with 9 bases lining up with TRBD1. This CDR3 comprises 14 residues. V lost 9 bases, J lost 2 bases, and 7 bases stayed unmatched. Germline V gene data show CDR1 as MNHEY and CDR2 as SMNVEV (reference sequence). The DNA of the CDR3 is TGTGCCAGGGGGACAGGGCCAGGAAACACTGAAGCTTTCTTT. Its translation is CARGTGPGNTEAFF.

This clone turned up a few times. This chain connects TRBV7-3 to TRBJ2-2; 8 bases are a match to TRBD1. CDR1 SGHTA and CDR2 FQGTGA come from the germline V gene. CDR3 length equals 15 residues. The ends lost 5 bases at V and 0 bases at J; junction bases unmatched: 2. This CDR3 reads CASSMTGANTGELFF. CDR3 nucleotide sequence: TGTGCCAGCAGCATGACAGGGGCGAACACCGGGGAGCTGTTTTTT.

The V gene is TRBV12-3 or TRBV12-4, the J gene TRBJ1-1; D remains ambiguous. The CDR3 consists of 12 residues. Trimming pared 2 bases from V and 2 bases from J, leaving 3 bases between. CDR3 loop: CASSLTNTEAFF. CDR3 DNA: TGTGCCAGCAGTTTAACTAACACTGAAGCTTTCTTT.

The gene calls are TRBV5-4 and TRBJ2-7; the match to TRBD2 covers 13 bases. The CDR3 runs to 17 residues. The J segment lost 1 base and the V segment lost 2 bases, leaving 6 bases of the junction unmatched. Per the germline V gene, CDR1 is SGHNT and CDR2 is YYREEE (reference sequence). In DNA form, the CDR3 reads TGTGCCAGCAGCTTCCGACTAGCGGGAGGATTGTCCTACGAGCAGTACTTC. Encoded protein: CASSFRLAGGLSYEQYF.

The V gene is TRBV6-6, the J gene TRBJ2-3; 9 bases map to TRBD2. Per the germline V gene, CDR1 is MNHNY and CDR2 is SVGAGI (reference sequence). This CDR3 has 16 residues. Losses at the gene ends were 6 bases for V and 3 bases for J; bases not matched to a gene: 10. The DNA of the CDR3 is TGTGCCAGCAGCCCAACCCCTGCGGGAGGGACAGATACGCAGTATTTT. As protein: CASSPTPAGGTDTQYF.

The chain carries TRBV7-9 and TRBJ1-2; no firm D call. V shed 3 bases and J shed 7 bases, with 15 bases lying between them. This CDR3 region has 14 residues. Germline V gene sequence: CDR1 SEHNR, CDR2 FQNEAQ (reference sequence). In DNA form, the CDR3 reads TGTGCCAGCAGCTTGGAAGCAGACCTTGGTGGCTACACCTTC. This encodes CASSLEADLGGYTF.

The chain combines TRBV5-4 with TRBJ2-7; 10 nucleotides line up with TRBD2. V shed 3 bases, J shed 6 bases, and the junction held 12 bases outside the gene matches. This CDR3 is 16 amino acids long. Germline V lookup: CDR1 SGHNT, CDR2 YYREEE (reference sequence). As DNA, the CDR3 is TGTGCCAGCAGCTCCACATTACTAGCGGGGAAGGGCGAGCAGTACTTC. Protein sequence: CASSSTLLAGKGEQYF.

V is TRBV12-5 and J is TRBJ1-5; tentatively, D is TRBD1 (5 bases). From germline, CDR1 is LGHNT and CDR2 FRNRAP. The CDR3 runs to 18 residues. V was cut by 0 bases and J by 1 base, with 16 bases left in between. CDR3 region: CASGLVQEWGISNQPQHF. The CDR3 nucleotides are TGTGCTAGTGGTTTGGTACAGGAATGGGGGATCAGCAATCAGCCCCAGCATTTT.

The chain has TRBV5-1 and TRBJ2-7, with D possibly matching TRBD2 (6 bases). The CDR3 is made up of 15 amino acids. Germline V gives CDR1 SGHRS, CDR2 YFSETQ. V gave up 0 bases and J gave up 2 bases, with 12 bases separating them. The CDR3: CASSLARGLPYEQYF. Here the CDR3 DNA reads TGCGCCAGCAGCTTGGCCCGGGGACTTCCCTACGAGCAGTACTTC.

This clone was seen once. V and J are TRBV2 and TRBJ2-3; 8 bases match TRBD2. Trimming removed 6 bases from V and 4 bases from J; junction bases left unmatched: 12. CDR1 SNHLY and CDR2 FYNNEI come from the germline V gene. The CDR3 sequence is 16 residues long. CDR3 sequence reads: CASRGIAGWGPDTQYF. The CDR3 DNA sequence: TGTGCCAGCAGGGGGATAGCGGGATGGGGTCCAGATACGCAGTATTTT.

This clone appeared a few times. The chain carries TRBV30 and TRBJ2-7, with a weak D call TRBD2 (5 bases). Trimming pared 1 base from V and 3 bases from J, leaving 7 bases between. CDR3 size: 12 residues. The germline CDR1 and CDR2 sequences are GTSNPN and SVGIG (reference sequence). CDR3 coding DNA: TGTGCCTGGAGTGGTGACTACTACGAGCAGTACTTC. Translation: CAWSGDYYEQYF. The whole variable domain, remainder taken from reference TRBV30 and TRBJ2-7, is SQTIHQWPATLVQPVGSPLSLECTVEGTSNPNLYWYRQAAGRGLQLLFYSVGIGQISSEVPQNLSASRPQDRQFILSSKKLLLSDSGFYLCAWSGDYYEQYFGPGTRLTVT.

The chain joins TRBV20-1 to TRBJ1-1; no definite D call. Germline CDR1 and CDR2: DFQATT and SNEGSKA (reference sequence). The CDR3 contains 11 residues. V dropped 3 bases and J dropped 1 base, with 3 bases sitting between them. DNA for the CDR3: TGCAGTGCTAGTAAGAACACTGAAGCTTTCTTT. It codes for CSASKNTEAFF.

The chain carries TRBV5-1 and TRBJ1-1, with unresolved D. The CDR3 covers 13 residues. Germline values: CDR1 SGHRS, CDR2 YFSETQ. Between the trimmed V and J ends, which lost 0 bases and 3 bases, there was a span of 6 bases. CDR3 protein: CASSLELHTEAFF. The CDR3, as DNA: TGCGCCAGCAGCTTGGAACTACACACTGAAGCTTTCTTT. The complete variable domain, with remaining parts taken from reference TRBV5-1 and TRBJ1-1, reads KAGVTQTPRYLIKTRGQQVTLSCSPISGHRSVSWYQQTPGQGLQFLFEYFSETQRNKGNFPGRFSGRQFSNSRSEMNVSTLELGDSALYLCASSLELHTEAFFGQGTRLTVV.

The gene calls are TRBV28 and TRBJ2-7, with D perhaps given as TRBD1 or TRBD2 (5 bases each). The CDR3 extends over 12 amino acids. Germline lookup yields CDR1 MDHEN and CDR2 SYDVKM. V was cut by 5 bases and J by 2 bases, with 7 bases left in between. The CDR3 sequence is CASSGTTYEQYF. Written as DNA, the CDR3 is TGTGCCAGCAGTGGGACGACCTACGAGCAGTACTTC.

V usage is TRBV19 and J usage is TRBJ1-1; D is undetermined. Trimming removed 5 bases at V and 0 bases at J, with 13 bases between. CDR3 length: 15 amino acids. Germline CDR1 is LNHDA and CDR2 is SQIVND (reference sequence). The CDR3, as DNA: TGTGCCAGTAGTCTAGGACCGGTGATGAACACTGAAGCTTTCTTT. Amino acid sequence: CASSLGPVMNTEAFF.